This T cell receptor beta chain emerged from a study of cytomegalovirus exposure and HLA in healthy donors. Study details: Of approximately 400 genotyped donors, more than 75% clustered with self-reported Caucasian donors.

Findings and limits, study-wide: It was shown in a later analysis that HLA-associated TCR beta chains were more clonally expanded than other, equally common chains. In vitro checks showed that a few CMV-associated chains really do target CMV antigens.

This clone was seen just once. Its antigen is undetermined. The primer mix had 60 Vbeta and 13 Jbeta primers. This table comes from immunoSEQ multiplex PCR, and its TCRdb copy is limited to in-frame clones, with some not included. In the table there are under 200,000 clones, 82% of which are singletons. The CDR3 is 14 residues long. The V gene end was trimmed by 0 bases and the J gene end by 7 bases; junction bases not matched to a gene: 4. Germline CDR1 reads SGHRS; CDR2 reads YFSETQ. Sequencing was carried out using PBMCs. The chain carries TRBV5-1 and TRBJ1-5, with 7 bases matching TRBD1. The clonotype comes from a male donor in good health and CMV-seropositive. In DNA, the CDR3 is TGCGCCAGCAGCTTGGCCCAGGGGGAACAGCCCCAGCATTTT. This encodes CASSLAQGEQPQHF.